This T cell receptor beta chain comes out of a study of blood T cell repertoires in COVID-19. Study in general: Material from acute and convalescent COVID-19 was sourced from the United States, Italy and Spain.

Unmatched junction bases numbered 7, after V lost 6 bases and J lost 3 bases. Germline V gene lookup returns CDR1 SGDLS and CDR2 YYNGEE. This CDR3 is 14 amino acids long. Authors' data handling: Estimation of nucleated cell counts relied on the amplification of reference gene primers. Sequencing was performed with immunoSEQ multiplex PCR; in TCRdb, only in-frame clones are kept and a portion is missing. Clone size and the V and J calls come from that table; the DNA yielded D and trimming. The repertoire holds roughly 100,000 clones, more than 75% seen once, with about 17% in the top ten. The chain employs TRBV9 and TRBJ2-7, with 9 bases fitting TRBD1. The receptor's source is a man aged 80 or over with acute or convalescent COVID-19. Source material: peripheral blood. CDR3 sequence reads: CASNSGTGSYEQYF. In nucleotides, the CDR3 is TGTGCCAGCAACTCCGGGACAGGGAGCTACGAGCAGTACTTC.